This is a list of T cell receptor beta chains from one sample in a study of T cells in Graves' hyperthyroidism and ophthalmopathy. One entry per CDR3 protein results from TCRdb running MiXCR on the multiplex PCR reads. The table has a few hundred thousand distinct CDR3 sequences, about 15% seen once. The source material was blood. The receptor set was obtained from a woman aged 25 to 45 with Graves' hyperthyroidism. Both conserved end residues are part of each CDR3.

v_call,cdr3_aa
TRBV7-6,CASSSRLAGDYEQYF
TRBV29-1,CSVEGGTGGRGDTQYF
TRBV4-1,CASSPGTSRLGEQFF
TRBV28,CASSSENTGELFF
TRBV20-1,CSAREWTSGRNYNEQFF
TRBV9,CASSVKDNEQFF
TRBV28,CASTPGAGGGNQPQHF
TRBV19,CASSIVGDPYEQYF
TRBV5-5,CASSPTPGSYEQYF
TRBV7-2,CASSLKAGLAGPIYEQYF
TRBV24-1,CATSEPGTGNTGELFF
TRBV7-9,CASSPTSVRTDTQYF
TRBV5-5,CASSLDRGRNYGYTF
TRBV7-6,CASSLAGRPYEQYF
TRBV12-3/TRBV12-4,CASSYRSPAYNEQFF
TRBV28,CASSGPPRDRGDNQPQHF
TRBV27,CASSPRRGYQETQYF
TRBV7-9,CASSPTLAGGPNTGELFF
TRBV25-1,CASSEPRVSNEQFF
TRBV7-9,CASSTLTGAQETQYF
TRBV25-1,CASSAGRQLSSYNSPLHF
TRBV28,CASSTETYNEQFF
TRBV5-4,CASSRRDGRFGYTF
TRBV12-3/TRBV12-4,CASRYNTGQGAEAFF
TRBV11-2,CASSLTSGYPWDEQFF
TRBV19,CASSIRRESSYEQYF
TRBV6-4,CASKNRGNQPQHF
TRBV5-4,CASSSLFSGRNNEQFF
TRBV5-1,CASRQDDYGYTF
TRBV18,CASSTRQGNEETQYF
TRBV27,CASSRYWVEGSPYNEQFF
TRBV20-1,CSAPNSGKERTQYF
TRBV20-1,CSAPLDGSTDTQYF